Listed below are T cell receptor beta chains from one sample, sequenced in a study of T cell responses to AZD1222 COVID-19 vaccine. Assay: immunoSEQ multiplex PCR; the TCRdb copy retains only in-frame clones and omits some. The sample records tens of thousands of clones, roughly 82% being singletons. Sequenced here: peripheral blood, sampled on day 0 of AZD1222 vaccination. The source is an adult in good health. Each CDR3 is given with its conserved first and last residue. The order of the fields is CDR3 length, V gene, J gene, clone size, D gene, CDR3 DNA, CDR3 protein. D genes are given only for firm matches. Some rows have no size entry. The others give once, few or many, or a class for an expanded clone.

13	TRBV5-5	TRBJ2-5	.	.	TGTGCCAGCAGCTTGGCCTGGGGGGAGACCCAGTACTTC	CASSLAWGETQYF
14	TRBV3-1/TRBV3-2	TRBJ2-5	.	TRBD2	TGTGCCAGCTTCAAGCGGGGGGGCGAAGAGACCCAGTACTTC	CASFKRGGEETQYF
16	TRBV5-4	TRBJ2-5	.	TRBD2	TGTGCCAGCAGCTTAGGACTAGCGGGGGGGACGGAGACCCAGTACTTC	CASSLGLAGGTETQYF
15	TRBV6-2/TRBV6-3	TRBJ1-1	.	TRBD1	TGTGCCAGCAGCCAACCCCCGGGACAGGACACTGAAGCTTTCTTT	CASSQPPGQDTEAFF
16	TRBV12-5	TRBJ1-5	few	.	TGTGCTAGTGGTTTGGGGTCAAGGCAGGGTAATCAGCCCCAGCATTTT	CASGLGSRQGNQPQHF
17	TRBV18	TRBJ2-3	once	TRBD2	TGTGCCAGCTCACCACCGGCGAGCGGGGGGGCCGCAGATACGCAGTATTTT	CASSPPASGGAADTQYF
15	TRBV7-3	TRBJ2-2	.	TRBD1	TGTGCCAGCAGCTTAGAACAGGGGGACACCGGGGAGCTGTTTTTT	CASSLEQGDTGELFF
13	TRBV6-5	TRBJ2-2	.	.	TGTGCCAGCAGTTACCACTCAGGGGGGGAGCTGTTTTTT	CASSYHSGGELFF
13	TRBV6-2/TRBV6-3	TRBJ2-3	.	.	TGTGCCAGCAGCAAACGTGAGCCAGATACGCAGTATTTT	CASSKREPDTQYF
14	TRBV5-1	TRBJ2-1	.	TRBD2	TGCGCCAGCAGCTTGGAGCGGGGGGCCGGTGAGCAGTTCTTC	CASSLERGAGEQFF
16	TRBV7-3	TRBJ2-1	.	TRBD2	TGTGCCAGCAGCTACTCGAGCGGGGGCCAGAGGGGTGAGCAGTTCTTC	CASSYSSGGQRGEQFF
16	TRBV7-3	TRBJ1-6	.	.	TGTGCCAGCAGCTTAACGTCGGACAGTGGTAATTCACCCCTCCACTTT	CASSLTSDSGNSPLHF
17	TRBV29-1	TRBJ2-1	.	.	TGCAGCGTTGAAGTTGGGAAAGGTGGGGGGGCCCTTAATGAGCAGTTCTTC	CSVEVGKGGGALNEQFF
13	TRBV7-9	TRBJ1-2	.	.	TGTGCCAGCAGCTCACGGGTTACCTATGGCTACACCTTC	CASSSRVTYGYTF
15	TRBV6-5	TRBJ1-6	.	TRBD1	TGTGCCAGCAGTCAGGGACAGAAGAATAATTCACCCCTCCACTTT	CASSQGQKNNSPLHF
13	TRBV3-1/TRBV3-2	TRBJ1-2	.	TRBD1	TGTGCCAGCAGCCACCGACAGGGTCCTGACTACACCTTC	CASSHRQGPDYTF
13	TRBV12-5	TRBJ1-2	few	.	TGTGCTAGTGGTTTGAATGGGCTCTATGGCTACACCTTC	CASGLNGLYGYTF
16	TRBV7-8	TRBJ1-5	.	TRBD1	TGTGCCAGCAGCCGCCCGGGACAGGGGTTCGATCAGCCCCAGCATTTT	CASSRPGQGFDQPQHF
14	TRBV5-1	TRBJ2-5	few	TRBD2	TGCGCCAGCAGCCCTAGACTAGCGTCAGAGACCCAGTACTTC	CASSPRLASETQYF
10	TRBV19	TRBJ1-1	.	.	TGTGCCAGCTTAGGGACTGAAGCTTTCTTT	CASLGTEAFF
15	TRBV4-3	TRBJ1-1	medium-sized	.	TGCGCCAGCAGCCAAGATCAGGCGACGAACACTGAAGCTTTCTTT	CASSQDQATNTEAFF
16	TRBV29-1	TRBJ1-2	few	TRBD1	TGCAGCGTGGACCCTTCCGGGACAGGGCTTGACTATGGCTACACCTTC	CSVDPSGTGLDYGYTF
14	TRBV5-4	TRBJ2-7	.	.	TGTGCCAGCAGCTCGACCGAAAGCTCCTACGAGCAGTACTTC	CASSSTESSYEQYF
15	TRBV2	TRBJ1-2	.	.	TGTGCCAGCACCGAGGGGGGAGTAGAGAACTATGGCTACACCTTC	CASTEGGVENYGYTF
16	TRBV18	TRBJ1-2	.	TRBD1	TGTGCCAGCTCACCAGCGGGACAGGCTGCTAACTATGGCTACACCTTC	CASSPAGQAANYGYTF
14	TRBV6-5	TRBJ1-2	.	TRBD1	TGTGCCAGCAGTCGAGTCCGGGGGACAGAGGCCCACACCTTC	CASSRVRGTEAHTF
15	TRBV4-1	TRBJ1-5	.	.	TGCGCCAGCAGCCAATGGGGGGGCCACAATCAGCCCCAGCATTTT	CASSQWGGHNQPQHF
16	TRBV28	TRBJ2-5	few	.	TGTGCCAGCAGTTTACAGGCAGGGAGTTTCTCGGAGACCCAGTACTTC	CASSLQAGSFSETQYF
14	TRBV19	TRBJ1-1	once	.	TGTGCCAGTAGTATCGGGACCCCAAAACCTGAAGCTTTCTTT	CASSIGTPKPEAFF
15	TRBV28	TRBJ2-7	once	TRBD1	TGTGCCAGCAGTTCCCGTAGGACAGGGGGCTACGAGCAGTACTTC	CASSSRRTGGYEQYF
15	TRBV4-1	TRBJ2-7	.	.	TGCGCCAGCAGCCAAGATTGGGGTAGCTCCTACGAGCAGTACTTC	CASSQDWGSSYEQYF
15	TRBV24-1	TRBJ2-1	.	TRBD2	TGTGCCACCAGGGGCCCAGCGGGGTTTGGAAATGAGCAGTTCTTC	CATRGPAGFGNEQFF
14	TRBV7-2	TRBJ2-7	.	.	TGTGCCAGCAGCCCTACCGGGCGCGGCTACGAGCAGTACTTC	CASSPTGRGYEQYF
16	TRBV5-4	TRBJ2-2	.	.	TGTGCCAGCAGCCTAATGGGACGACAGACCACCGGGGAGCTGTTTTTT	CASSLMGRQTTGELFF
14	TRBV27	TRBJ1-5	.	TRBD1	TGTGCCACCCAAGGGCAGGGGGGGAATCAGCCCCAGCATTTT	CATQGQGGNQPQHF
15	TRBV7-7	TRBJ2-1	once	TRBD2	TGTGCTAGCAGCCTTCTAGCGGGGGACAACAATGAGCAGTTCTTC	CASSLLAGDNNEQFF
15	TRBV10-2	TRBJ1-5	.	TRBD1	TGCGCCAGCAGGGGGGGACAGTCTAGCAATCAGCCCCAGCATTTT	CASRGGQSSNQPQHF
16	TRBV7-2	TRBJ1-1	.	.	TGTGCCAGCAGCTTACGGCGCACAGGGCGGGACACTGAAGCTTTCTTT	CASSLRRTGRDTEAFF
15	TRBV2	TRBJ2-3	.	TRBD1	TGTGCCAGCAGTGGCCTCCGGACAGGGGGAGATACGCAGTATTTT	CASSGLRTGGDTQYF
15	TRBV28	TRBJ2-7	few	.	TGTGCCAGCAGTACCTCCGGGACATCCACCTACGAGCAGTACTTC	CASSTSGTSTYEQYF
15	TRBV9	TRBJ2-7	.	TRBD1	TGTGCCAGCAGTTCTGACAAGGGGGCCCCCTACGAGCAGTACTTC	CASSSDKGAPYEQYF
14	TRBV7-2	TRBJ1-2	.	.	TGTGCCAGCAGCTTAGAAACCCAGCTCTATGGCTACACCTTC	CASSLETQLYGYTF
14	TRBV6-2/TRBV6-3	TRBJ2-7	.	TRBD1	TGTGCCAGCAGTAGTGAAGGGGGCCCCTACGAGCAGTACTTC	CASSSEGGPYEQYF
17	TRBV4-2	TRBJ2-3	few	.	TGTGCCAGCAGCCAAGATTGGATAGCGGCGGGCTCCGATACGCAGTATTTT	CASSQDWIAAGSDTQYF
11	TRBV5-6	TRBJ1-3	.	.	TGTGCCAGCAGCTCGGACGTCACCATATATTTT	CASSSDVTIYF
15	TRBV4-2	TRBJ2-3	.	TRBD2	TGTGCCAGCAGCCAAGCTGGCGGGGGGACTAATACGCAGTATTTT	CASSQAGGGTNTQYF
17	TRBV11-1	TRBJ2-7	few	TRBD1	TGTGCCAGCAGCTTAGCACAGGGGTACTTCGGGCGATACGAGCAGTACTTC	CASSLAQGYFGRYEQYF